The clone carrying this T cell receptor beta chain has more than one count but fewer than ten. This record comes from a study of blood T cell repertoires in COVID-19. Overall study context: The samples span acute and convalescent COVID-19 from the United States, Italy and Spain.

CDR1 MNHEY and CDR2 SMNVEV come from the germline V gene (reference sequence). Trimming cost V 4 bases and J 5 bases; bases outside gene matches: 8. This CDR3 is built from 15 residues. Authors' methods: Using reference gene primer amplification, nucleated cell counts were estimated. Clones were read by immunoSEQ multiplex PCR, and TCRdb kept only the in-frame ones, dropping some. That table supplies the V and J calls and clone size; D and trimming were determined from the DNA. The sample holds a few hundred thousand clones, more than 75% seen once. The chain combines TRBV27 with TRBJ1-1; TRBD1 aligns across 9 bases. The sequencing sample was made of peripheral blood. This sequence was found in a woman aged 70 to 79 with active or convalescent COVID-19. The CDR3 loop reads CASSSPPQGATEAFF. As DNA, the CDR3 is TGTGCCAGCAGTTCCCCCCCACAGGGGGCGACTGAAGCTTTCTTT.